Included here is one T cell receptor beta chain sequence, with context. Antigen unknown. In making TCR beta libraries, quantitative 5'-RACE with molecular barcodes was used. Each CDR3 protein gets one entry after TCRdb re-called the 5' RACE reads with MiXCR. The data hold 200,000 to 250,000 distinct CDR3 sequences, with more than 9% observed a single time. These data come from a study of CD8 T cells in ankylosing spondylitis. Regarding the study as a whole: Peripheral blood held disease-linked clones only at relatively low frequency, and these were CD8+.

What was sequenced was blood, either unsorted or a sorted T cell fraction (not recorded which). The receptor was derived from a male donor with ankylosing spondylitis or in good health (not recorded which).

DNA for the CDR3: TGTGCCACCAGTGACGCTAGTGGGGTGGAGACCCAGTACTTC. Its protein product is CATSDASGVETQYF. This sequence joins TRBV24-1 and TRBJ2-5; D unclear. CDR3 size: 14 residues. Trimming pared 4 bases from V and 5 bases from J, leaving 13 bases between. The germline gives CDR1 KGHDR, CDR2 SFDVKD.